This T cell receptor beta chain was sequenced during a study of shared clonotypes between healthy human individuals. Points from the study as a whole: It was the few donors that limited the genetic and exposure-history diversity represented. Researchers found naive subsets generally carried larger estimated richness than memory subsets. Naive CD4 clonotypes overlapped across several donors at roughly 4.5%.

Original processing notes: There were no quality scores in the junction-only immunoSEQ sequences, so filtering differed. The method was immunoSEQ multiplex PCR; TCRdb's version includes in-frame clones alone and lacks a portion of them. The DNA gave D and trimming, while V, J and clone size come from that table. The table lists about 1 million clones, 75% of them singletons. CDR1 and CDR2 from the germline V gene are LNHDA and SQIVND (reference sequence). J lost 1 base, V lost 1 base, and 3 bases had no gene match. The CDR3 runs 15 residues. On this clone itself: Its antigen is currently unknown.

This clonotype was sampled from a young man in good health. This chain uses TRBV19 with TRBJ2-5, with 7 bases aligning to TRBD2. Material for sequencing was memory CD4+ T cells sorted from blood. Described subset: CD45RA-negative fraction. The CDR3 loop reads CASSIVAGVQETQYF. The CDR3 DNA reads as TGTGCCAGTAGTATAGTCGCGGGGGTCCAAGAGACCCAGTACTTC.